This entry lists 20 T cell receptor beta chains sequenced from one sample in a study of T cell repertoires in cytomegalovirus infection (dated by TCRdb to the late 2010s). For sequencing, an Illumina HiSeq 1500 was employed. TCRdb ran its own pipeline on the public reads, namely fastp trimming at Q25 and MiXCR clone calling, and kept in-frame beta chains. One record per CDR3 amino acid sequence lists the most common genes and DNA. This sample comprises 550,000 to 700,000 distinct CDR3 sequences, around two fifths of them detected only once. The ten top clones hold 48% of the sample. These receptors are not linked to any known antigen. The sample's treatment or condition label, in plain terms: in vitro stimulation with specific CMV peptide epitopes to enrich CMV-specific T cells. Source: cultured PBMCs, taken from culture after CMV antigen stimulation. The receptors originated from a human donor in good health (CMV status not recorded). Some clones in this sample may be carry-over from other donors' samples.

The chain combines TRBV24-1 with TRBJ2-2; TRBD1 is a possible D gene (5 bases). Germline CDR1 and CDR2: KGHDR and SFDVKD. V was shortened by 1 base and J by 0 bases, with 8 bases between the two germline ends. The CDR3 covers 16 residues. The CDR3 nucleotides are TGTGCCACCAGTGATTTTTCCAGGGCGAACACCGGGGAGCTGTTTTTT. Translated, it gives CATSDFSRANTGELFF.

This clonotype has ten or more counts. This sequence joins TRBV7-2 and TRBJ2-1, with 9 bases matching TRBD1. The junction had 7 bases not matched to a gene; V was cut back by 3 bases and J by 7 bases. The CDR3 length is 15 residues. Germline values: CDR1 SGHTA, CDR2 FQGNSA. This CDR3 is CASSLMGQGGNEQFF. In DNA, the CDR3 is TGTGCCAGCAGCTTGATGGGACAGGGAGGGAATGAGCAGTTCTTC.

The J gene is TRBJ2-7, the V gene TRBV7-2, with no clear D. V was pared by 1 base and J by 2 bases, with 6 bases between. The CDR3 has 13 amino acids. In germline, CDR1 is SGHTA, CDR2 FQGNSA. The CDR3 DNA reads TGTGCCAGCAGCTTAGTAATGGCCTACGAGCAGTACTTC. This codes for CASSLVMAYEQYF. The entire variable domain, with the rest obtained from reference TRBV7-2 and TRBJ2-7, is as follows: GAGVSQSPSNKVTEKGKDVELRCDPISGHTALYWYRQSLGQGLEFLIYFQGNSAPDKSGLPSDRFSAERTGGSVSTLTIQRTQQEDSAVYLCASSLVMAYEQYFGPGTRLTVT.

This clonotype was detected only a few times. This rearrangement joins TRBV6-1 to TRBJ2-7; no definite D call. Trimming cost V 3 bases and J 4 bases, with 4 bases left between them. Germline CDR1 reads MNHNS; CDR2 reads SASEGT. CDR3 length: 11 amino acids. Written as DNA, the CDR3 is TGTGCCAGCAGTGATTGGTACGAGCAGTACTTC. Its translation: CASSDWYEQYF.

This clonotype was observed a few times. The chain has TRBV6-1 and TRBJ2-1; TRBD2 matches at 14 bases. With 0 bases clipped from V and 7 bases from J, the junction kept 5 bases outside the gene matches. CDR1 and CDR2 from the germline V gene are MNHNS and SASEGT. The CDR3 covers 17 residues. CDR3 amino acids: CASSEAPGLAGGNEQFF. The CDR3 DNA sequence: TGTGCCAGCAGTGAAGCGCCAGGACTAGCGGGAGGTAATGAGCAGTTCTTC.

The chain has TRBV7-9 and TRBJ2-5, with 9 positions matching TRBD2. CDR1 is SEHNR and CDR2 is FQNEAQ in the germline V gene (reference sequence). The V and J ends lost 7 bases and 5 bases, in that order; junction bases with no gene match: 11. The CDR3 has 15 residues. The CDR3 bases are TGTGCCAGCACTTTTATAGGACTAGCGATTGAGACCCAGTACTTC. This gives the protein CASTFIGLAIETQYF.

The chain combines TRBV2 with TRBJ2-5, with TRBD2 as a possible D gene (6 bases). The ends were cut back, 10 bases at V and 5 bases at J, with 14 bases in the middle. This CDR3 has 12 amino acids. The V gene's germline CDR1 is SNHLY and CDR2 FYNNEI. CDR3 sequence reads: CATGLLGETQYF. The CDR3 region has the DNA TGTGCCACGGGACTTCTGGGGGAGACCCAGTACTTC. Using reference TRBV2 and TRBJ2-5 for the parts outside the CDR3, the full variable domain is EPEVTQTPSHQVTQMGQEVILRCVPISNHLYFYWYRQILGQKVEFLVSFYNNEISEKSEIFDDQFSVERPDGSNFTLKIRSTKLEDSAMYFCATGLLGETQYFGPGTRLLVL.

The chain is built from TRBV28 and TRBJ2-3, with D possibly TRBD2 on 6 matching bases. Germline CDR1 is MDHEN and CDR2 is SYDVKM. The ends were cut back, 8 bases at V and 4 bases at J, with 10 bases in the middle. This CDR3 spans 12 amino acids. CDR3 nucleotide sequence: TGTGCCAGCCTGGGGGGTGCAGATACGCAGTATTTT. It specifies CASLGGADTQYF.

The CDR3 nucleotides are TGCAGTGCCAGCGGACAGTCCCTGACGGGCTACGAGCAGTACTTC. This codes for CSASGQSLTGYEQYF. The gene calls are TRBV20-1 and TRBJ2-7, with D perhaps matching TRBD1 (6 bases). With 6 bases removed from V and 3 bases from J, the gap between germline ends came to 21 bases. This CDR3 has 15 amino acids. Germline V gene data show CDR1 as DFQATT and CDR2 as SNEGSKA (reference sequence).

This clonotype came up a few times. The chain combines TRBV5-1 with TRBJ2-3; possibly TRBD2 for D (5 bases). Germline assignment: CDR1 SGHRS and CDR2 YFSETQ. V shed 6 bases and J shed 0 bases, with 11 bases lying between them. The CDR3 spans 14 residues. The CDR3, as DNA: TGCGCCAGCACTCGGGGAGCTAGCACAGATACGCAGTATTTT. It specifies CASTRGASTDTQYF.

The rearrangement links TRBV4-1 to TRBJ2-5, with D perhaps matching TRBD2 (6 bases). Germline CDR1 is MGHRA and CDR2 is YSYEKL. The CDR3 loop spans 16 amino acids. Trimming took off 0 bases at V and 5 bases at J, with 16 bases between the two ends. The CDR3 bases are TGCGCCAGCAGCCAAGATGGGGACTCGGACCGGGAGACCCAGTACTTC. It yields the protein CASSQDGDSDRETQYF.

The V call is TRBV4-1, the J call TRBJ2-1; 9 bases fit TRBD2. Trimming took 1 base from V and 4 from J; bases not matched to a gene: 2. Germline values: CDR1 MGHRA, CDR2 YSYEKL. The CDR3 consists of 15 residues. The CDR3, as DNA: TGCGCCAGCAGCCAAGTAGCGGGAGTTTACAATGAGCAGTTCTTC. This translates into CASSQVAGVYNEQFF.

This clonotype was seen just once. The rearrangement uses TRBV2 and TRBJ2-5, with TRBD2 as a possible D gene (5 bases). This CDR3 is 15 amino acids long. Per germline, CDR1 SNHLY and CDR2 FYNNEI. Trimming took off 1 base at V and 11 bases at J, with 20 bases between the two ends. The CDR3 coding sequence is TGTGCCAGCAGTGAAGGCCCAGGAGGCGCAATCGAACAGTACTTC. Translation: CASSEGPGGAIEQYF.

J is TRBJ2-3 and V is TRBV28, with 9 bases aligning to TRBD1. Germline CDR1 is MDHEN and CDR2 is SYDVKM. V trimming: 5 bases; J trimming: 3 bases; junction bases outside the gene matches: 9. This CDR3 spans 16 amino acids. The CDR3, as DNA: TGTGCCAGCAGTCCCCAGGACAGGGGACTAACAGATACGCAGTATTTT. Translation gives CASSPQDRGLTDTQYF.

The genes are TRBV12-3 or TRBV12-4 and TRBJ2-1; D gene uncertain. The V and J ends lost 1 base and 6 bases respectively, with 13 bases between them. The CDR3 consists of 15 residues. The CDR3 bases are TGTGCCAGCAGTTTAGGGCTAACGAGAAGCAATGAGCAGTTCTTC. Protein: CASSLGLTRSNEQFF.

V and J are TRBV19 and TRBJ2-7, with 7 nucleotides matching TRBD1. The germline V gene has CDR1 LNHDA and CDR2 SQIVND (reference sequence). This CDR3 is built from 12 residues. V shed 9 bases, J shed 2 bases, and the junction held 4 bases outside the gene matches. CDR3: CASGDSPYEQYF. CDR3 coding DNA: TGTGCCAGCGGGGACAGTCCCTACGAGCAGTACTTC.

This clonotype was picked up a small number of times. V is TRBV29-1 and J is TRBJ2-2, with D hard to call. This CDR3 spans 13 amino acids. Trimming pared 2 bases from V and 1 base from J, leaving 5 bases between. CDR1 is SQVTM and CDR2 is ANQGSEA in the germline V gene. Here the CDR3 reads CSVEPGNTGELFF. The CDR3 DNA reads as TGCAGCGTTGAACCTGGGAACACCGGGGAGCTGTTTTTT.

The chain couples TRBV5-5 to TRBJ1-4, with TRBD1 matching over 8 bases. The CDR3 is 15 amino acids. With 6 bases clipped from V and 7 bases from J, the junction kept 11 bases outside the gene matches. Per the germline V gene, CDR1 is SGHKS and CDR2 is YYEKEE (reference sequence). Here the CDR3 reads CASNGQGKDFEKLFF. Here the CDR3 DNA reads TGTGCCAGCAACGGACAGGGAAAAGACTTTGAAAAACTGTTTTTT.

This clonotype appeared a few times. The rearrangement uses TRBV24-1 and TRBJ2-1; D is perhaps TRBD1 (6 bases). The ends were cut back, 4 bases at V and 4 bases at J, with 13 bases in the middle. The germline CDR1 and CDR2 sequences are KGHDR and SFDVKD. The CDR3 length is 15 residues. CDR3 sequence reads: CATSDARGLYNEQFF. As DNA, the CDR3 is TGTGCCACCAGTGACGCCAGGGGCCTATACAATGAGCAGTTCTTC.

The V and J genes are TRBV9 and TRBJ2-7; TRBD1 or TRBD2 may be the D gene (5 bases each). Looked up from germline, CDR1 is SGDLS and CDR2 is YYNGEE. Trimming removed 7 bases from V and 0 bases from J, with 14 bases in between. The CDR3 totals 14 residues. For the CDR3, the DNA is TGTGCCAGCGGCGAGCGAGGGGACTCCTACGAGCAGTACTTC. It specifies CASGERGDSYEQYF. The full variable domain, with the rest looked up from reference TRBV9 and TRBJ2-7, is DSGVTQTPKHLITATGQRVTLRCSPRSGDLSVYWYQQSLDQGLQFLIQYYNGEERAKGNILERFSAQQFPDLHSELNLSSLELGDSALYFCASGERGDSYEQYFGPGTRLTVT.